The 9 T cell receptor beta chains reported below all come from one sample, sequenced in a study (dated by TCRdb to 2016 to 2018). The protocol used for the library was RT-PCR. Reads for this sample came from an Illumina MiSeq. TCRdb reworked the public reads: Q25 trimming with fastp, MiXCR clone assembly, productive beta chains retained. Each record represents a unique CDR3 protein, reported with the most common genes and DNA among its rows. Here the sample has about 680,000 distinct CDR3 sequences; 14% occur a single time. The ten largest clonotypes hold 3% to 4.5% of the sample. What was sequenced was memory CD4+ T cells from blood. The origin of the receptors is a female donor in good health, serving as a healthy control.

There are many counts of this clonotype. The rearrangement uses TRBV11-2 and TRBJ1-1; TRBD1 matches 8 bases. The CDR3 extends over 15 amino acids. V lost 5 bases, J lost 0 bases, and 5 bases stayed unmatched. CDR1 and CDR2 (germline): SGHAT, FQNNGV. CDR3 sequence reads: CASSPRQGLNTEAFF. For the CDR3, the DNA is TGTGCCAGCAGCCCCAGACAGGGGTTGAACACTGAAGCTTTCTTT.

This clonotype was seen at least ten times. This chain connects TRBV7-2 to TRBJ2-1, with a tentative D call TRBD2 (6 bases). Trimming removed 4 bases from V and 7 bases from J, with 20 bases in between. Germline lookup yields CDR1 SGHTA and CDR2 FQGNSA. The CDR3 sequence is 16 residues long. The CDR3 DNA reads TGTGCCAGCAGCTACTCCCCCGGGACCGGGGGAAATGAGCAGTTCTTC. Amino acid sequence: CASSYSPGTGGNEQFF.

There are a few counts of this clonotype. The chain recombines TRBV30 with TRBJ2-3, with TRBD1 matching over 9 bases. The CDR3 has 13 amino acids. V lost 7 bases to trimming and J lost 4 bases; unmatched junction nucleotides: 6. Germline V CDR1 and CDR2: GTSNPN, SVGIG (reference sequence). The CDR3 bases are TGTGCCTTGACAGGGGGAGAGTCAGATACGCAGTATTTT. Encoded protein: CALTGGESDTQYF.

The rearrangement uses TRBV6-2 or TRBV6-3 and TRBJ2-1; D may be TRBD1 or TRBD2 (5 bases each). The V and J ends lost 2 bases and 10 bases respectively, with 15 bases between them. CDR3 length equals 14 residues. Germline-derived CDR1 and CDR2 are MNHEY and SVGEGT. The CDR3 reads CASSYKRGPWEQFF. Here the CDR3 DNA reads TGTGCCAGCAGTTACAAACGGGGCCCATGGGAGCAGTTCTTC.

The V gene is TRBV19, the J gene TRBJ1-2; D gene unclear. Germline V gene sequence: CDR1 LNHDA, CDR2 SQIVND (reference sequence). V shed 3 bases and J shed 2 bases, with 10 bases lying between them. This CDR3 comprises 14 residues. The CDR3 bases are TGTGCCAGTAGTATCGGTGGACGGAACTATGGCTACACCTTC. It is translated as CASSIGGRNYGYTF.

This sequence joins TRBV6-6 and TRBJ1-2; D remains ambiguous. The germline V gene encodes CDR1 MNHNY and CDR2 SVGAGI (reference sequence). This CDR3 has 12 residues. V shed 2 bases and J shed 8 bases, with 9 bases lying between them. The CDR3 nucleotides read TGTGCCAGCAGTTACCGGTTCGAGGGCTACACCTTC. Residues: CASSYRFEGYTF.

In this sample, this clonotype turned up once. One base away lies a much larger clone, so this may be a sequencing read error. The CDR3 DNA sequence: TGTGCCAGCAGTACCGACGGACGGAGTGAGTACTTC. The encoded protein is CASSTDGRSEYF. V gene TRBV6-5 combines with J gene TRBJ2-7, with D uncertain. Germline V gene lookup returns CDR1 MNHEY and CDR2 SVGAGI. Trimming shortened V by 5 bases and J by 11 bases, and 16 bases separated the two germline ends. The CDR3 consists of 12 residues.

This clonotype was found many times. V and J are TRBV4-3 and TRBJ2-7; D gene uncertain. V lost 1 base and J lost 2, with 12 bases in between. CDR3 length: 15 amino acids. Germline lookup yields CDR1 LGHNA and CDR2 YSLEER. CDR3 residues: CASSQAALGAYEQYF. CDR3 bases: TGCGCCAGCAGCCAAGCGGCGCTAGGAGCCTACGAGCAGTACTTC.

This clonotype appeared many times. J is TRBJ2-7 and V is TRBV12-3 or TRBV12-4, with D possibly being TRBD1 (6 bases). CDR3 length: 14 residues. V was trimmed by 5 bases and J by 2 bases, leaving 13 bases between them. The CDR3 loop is CASSPHRTAYEQYF. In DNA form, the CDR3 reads TGTGCCAGCAGTCCACACCGGACAGCCTACGAGCAGTACTTC.